A selection of T cell receptor beta chains follows, all from one sample in a study of T-cell memory formation after mild COVID-19. From the 5' RACE reads, TCRdb called clonotypes with MiXCR, one entry per CDR3 protein. The table has under 550,000 distinct CDR3 sequences, over 15% seen once. The material sequenced was PBMCs or a T cell subset sorted from them (not recorded which). Receptors originate from a man aged 18 to 29 who had mild COVID-19 (a few samples of this study predate the infection). Cell type and time point are not known. The CDR3 runs from the conserved cysteine through the conserved F or W. A D gene is named only where the DNA matches it firmly. The size entry is marked missing in some rows and otherwise reads once, few, many or a size class.

clone size	V gene	D gene	J gene	CDR3 protein	CDR3 DNA
NA	TRBV12-3/TRBV12-4	NA	TRBJ1-4	CASSFETKNEKLFF	TGTGCCAGCAGTTTTGAAACCAAGAATGAAAAACTGTTTTTT
few	TRBV5-1	TRBD1	TRBJ2-1	CASSVRDRDFNEQFF	TGCGCCAGCAGCGTCCGGGACAGGGATTTCAATGAGCAGTTCTTC
few	TRBV7-2	NA	TRBJ2-3	CASSLIGAGDTQYF	TGTGCCAGCAGCTTAATCGGAGCCGGAGATACGCAGTATTTT
few	TRBV6-1	NA	TRBJ2-3	CASSENGGSTDTQYF	TGTGCCAGCAGTGAAAATGGGGGAAGCACAGATACGCAGTATTTT
NA	TRBV27	NA	TRBJ1-2	CASSWEGYTF	TGTGCCAGCAGTTGGGAGGGCTACACCTTC
few	TRBV27	NA	TRBJ2-7	CASSLGGAIDEQYF	TGTGCCAGCAGTTTGGGGGGGGCCATTGACGAGCAGTACTTC
few	TRBV5-1	NA	TRBJ2-5	CASSLGVLETQYF	TGCGCCAGCAGCTTGGGGGTTCTGGAGACCCAGTACTTC
few	TRBV6-4	NA	TRBJ1-1	CASSDLGGEAFF	TGTGCCAGCAGTGATCTAGGTGGGGAAGCTTTCTTT
NA	TRBV3-1	NA	TRBJ2-5	CASSQCGRGTRETQYF	TGTGCCAGCAGCCAATGTGGTCGGGGGACACGGGAGACCCAGTACTTC
few	TRBV6-6	TRBD2	TRBJ2-7	CASSYPARGASYEQYF	TGTGCCAGCAGTTACCCCGCGCGGGGGGCAAGTTACGAGCAGTACTTC
NA	TRBV10-3	NA	TRBJ2-7	CAISESGTYEQYF	TGTGCCATCAGTGAGTCAGGGACCTACGAGCAGTACTTC
NA	TRBV6-5	NA	TRBJ1-6	CASGGNNSPLHF	TGTGCCAGCGGGGGGAATAATTCACCCCTCCACTTT
many	TRBV27	NA	TRBJ1-2	CASSWGGRQGAGYTF	TGTGCCAGCAGTTGGGGAGGACGGCAGGGCGCTGGCTACACCTTC
NA	TRBV7-9	NA	TRBJ1-1	CASSYLNFMQGAEAFF	TGTGCCAGCAGTTACCTAAATTTTATGCAGGGCGCTGAAGCTTTCTTT
NA	TRBV3-1	NA	TRBJ2-3	CASSFGPPPTGDTQYF	TGTGCCAGCAGCTTCGGACCCCCCCCGACTGGAGATACGCAGTATTTT
NA	TRBV9	NA	TRBJ2-7	CASSASPGPSYEQYF	TGTGCCAGCAGCGCAAGTCCGGGACCATCCTACGAGCAGTACTTC
many	TRBV12-3/TRBV12-4	NA	TRBJ1-5	CASRTWGRGNQPQHF	TGTGCCAGCCGGACGTGGGGCCGGGGCAATCAGCCCCAGCATTTT
NA	TRBV6-1	NA	TRBJ1-6	CASSTLEPLHF	TGTGCCAGCAGCACACTTGAACCCCTCCACTTT
few	TRBV11-2	NA	TRBJ1-1	CASSFNRMGTEAFF	TGTGCCAGCAGCTTCAACAGGATGGGCACTGAAGCTTTCTTT
few	TRBV6-5	NA	TRBJ2-1	CASSYGFGDYNEQFF	TGTGCCAGCAGTTATGGGTTTGGGGACTACAATGAGCAGTTCTTC
once	TRBV4-1	NA	TRBJ2-6	CASSDGANVLTF	TGCGCCAGCAGCGACGGGGCCAACGTCCTGACTTTC
NA	TRBV5-1	TRBD2	TRBJ2-7	CASSILAGDYEQYF	TGCGCCAGCAGCATACTAGCGGGGGACTACGAGCAGTACTTC
NA	TRBV20-1	TRBD1	TRBJ2-3	CSASPPRQGLTDTQYF	TGCAGTGCTAGCCCTCCTCGACAGGGCTTGACAGATACGCAGTATTTT
NA	TRBV5-1	NA	TRBJ2-1	CASSILVGEQFF	TGCGCCAGCAGCATACTAGTCGGGGAGCAGTTCTTC
few	TRBV14	NA	TRBJ2-3	CASSQTGGLADTQYF	TGTGCCAGCAGCCAGACGGGCGGGTTGGCAGATACGCAGTATTTT
NA	TRBV20-1	NA	TRBJ2-3	CSAPRADTQYF	TGCAGTGCACCGAGGGCAGATACGCAGTATTTT
NA	TRBV28	TRBD1	TRBJ2-1	CASPAAGGSSYNEQFF	TGTGCCAGCCCGGCGGCAGGGGGTAGCTCCTACAATGAGCAGTTCTTC
few	TRBV5-6	NA	TRBJ2-7	CASSLGPNLVEQYF	TGTGCCAGCAGCCTTGGACCGAACCTGGTCGAGCAGTACTTC
NA	TRBV7-8	NA	TRBJ2-2	CASSLPRVISTGELFF	TGTGCCAGCAGCTTACCCAGGGTGATAAGCACCGGGGAGCTGTTTTTT
NA	TRBV19	NA	TRBJ2-3	CASSVGRDTQYF	TGTGCCAGCAGTGTGGGCAGAGATACGCAGTATTTT
few	TRBV3-1	TRBD2	TRBJ2-3	CASSHPSGGTDTQYF	TGTGCCAGCAGCCACCCTAGCGGGGGCACAGATACGCAGTATTTT
NA	TRBV6-5	NA	TRBJ1-3	CASSYSGSAPGSTIYF	TGTGCCAGCAGTTACTCGGGGTCGGCCCCTGGATCCACCATATATTTT
many	TRBV4-1	TRBD1	TRBJ2-2	CASSRGQTTGELFF	TGCGCCAGCAGCCGGGGACAGACCACCGGGGAGCTGTTTTTT
NA	TRBV20-1	NA	TRBJ2-3	CSARGIGQSSTDTQYF	TGCAGTGCTAGAGGCATAGGGCAGTCTAGCACAGATACGCAGTATTTT
few	TRBV20-1	NA	TRBJ1-5	CSARDATLHQPQHF	TGCAGTGCTAGAGATGCCACACTCCATCAGCCCCAGCATTTT
once	TRBV20-1	TRBD2	TRBJ2-3	CSAHIAGGSTDTQYF	TGCAGTGCACACATAGCGGGGGGCAGCACAGATACGCAGTATTTT
few	TRBV11-2	TRBD1	TRBJ1-4	CASSPGGTDEKLFF	TGTGCCAGCAGCCCTGGTGGGACAGATGAAAAACTGTTTTTT
NA	TRBV5-1	NA	TRBJ1-5	CASSPESLNQPQHF	TGCGCCAGCAGCCCGGAATCACTCAATCAGCCCCAGCATTTT
NA	TRBV6-2/TRBV6-3	NA	TRBJ2-7	CASSSRGGKAYEQYF	TGTGCCAGCAGTTCCCGAGGAGGGAAAGCCTACGAGCAGTACTTC
few	TRBV4-3	NA	TRBJ2-2	CASSQDRGSTGELFF	TGCGCCAGCAGCCAAGATAGGGGCAGCACCGGGGAGCTGTTTTTT
NA	TRBV9	NA	TRBJ2-2	CASSVGGLGTGELFF	TGTGCCAGCAGCGTCGGCGGACTTGGGACCGGGGAGCTGTTTTTT
NA	TRBV7-6	TRBD2	TRBJ2-5	CASSTLAGGGETQYF	TGTGCCAGCAGCACCCTAGCGGGGGGCGGAGAGACCCAGTACTTC
NA	TRBV6-2/TRBV6-3	NA	TRBJ2-7	CASSYVGQLYEQYF	TGTGCCAGCAGTTACGTGGGACAACTCTACGAGCAGTACTTC
NA	TRBV6-2/TRBV6-3	NA	TRBJ1-1	CARSLGPAFF	TGTGCCAGATCGTTGGGCCCGGCTTTCTTT
NA	TRBV7-2	NA	TRBJ2-7	CASSLDRTLYEQYF	TGTGCCAGCAGCCTAGACCGAACCCTCTACGAGCAGTACTTC
NA	TRBV20-1	NA	TRBJ2-1	CSARTAGRRGVEQFF	TGCAGTGCTAGAACCGCGGGACGGAGGGGGGTAGAGCAGTTCTTC
few	TRBV5-1	NA	TRBJ2-1	CASSQRRGAVGEQFF	TGCGCCAGCAGCCAACGGAGGGGGGCCGTAGGTGAGCAGTTCTTC